Presented here are 8 T cell receptor beta chains from one specimen sequenced in a study of radiotherapy plus CTLA-4 blockade in lung cancer. TCRdb keeps only in-frame clones here, not all; method: immunoSEQ multiplex PCR. The sample carries about 82,000 clones, roughly 78% recorded once. The starting material was peripheral blood, obtained from a patient treated with radiotherapy plus ipilimumab. These receptor sequences come from a human donor with non-small cell lung cancer that progressed on radiotherapy plus ipilimumab.

This chain links TRBV27 with TRBJ1-5; unclear D gene. Trimming shortened V by 6 bases and J by 2 bases, and 8 bases separated the two germline ends. CDR1 is MNHEY, CDR2 SMNVEV, per germline (reference sequence). This CDR3 is built from 13 residues. DNA for the CDR3: TGTGCCAGCAGGGTGAGTGGCAATCAGCCCCAGCATTTT. It is translated as CASRVSGNQPQHF.

The chain uses TRBV21-1 and TRBJ2-1; the table's D call, TRBD2, was not checked against the DNA. TRBV21-1 is noted as a pseudogene. The CDR3 consists of 20 residues. The CDR3 here is CASSARTSGRRGSSYNEQFF. CDR3 nucleotides: TGTGCCAGCAGCGCCCGGACTAGCGGGAGACGCGGGAGCTCCTACAATGAGCAGTTCTTC.

The chain joins TRBV9 to TRBJ2-7, with 9 bases that match TRBD1. This CDR3 has 15 residues. Unmatched junction bases numbered 4, after V lost 0 bases and J lost 3 bases. From germline, CDR1 is SGDLS and CDR2 YYNGEE. CDR3 coding DNA: TGTGCCAGCAGCGTAGAGGGACAGGGTCTCTACGAGCAGTACTTC. Protein sequence: CASSVEGQGLYEQYF.

This clone was seen only a few times. The V gene is TRBV9, the J gene TRBJ2-1; 13 bases line up with TRBD2. The CDR3 has 18 amino acids. CDR1 and CDR2 from the germline V gene are SGDLS and YYNGEE. After removal of 3 bases from V and 4 bases from J, the junction contained 10 bases not matched to a gene. The DNA for the CDR3 is TGTGCCAGCAGCGATCGACTAGCGGGGGGCACAAGGTACAATGAGCAGTTCTTC. This encodes CASSDRLAGGTRYNEQFF.

This sequence joins TRBV9 and TRBJ2-1; D ambiguous. From germline, CDR1 is SGDLS and CDR2 YYNGEE. The CDR3 contains 15 residues. V was cut by 0 bases and J by 3 bases, with 10 bases left in between. CDR3 sequence reads: CASSVESGDYNEQFF. The CDR3, as DNA: TGTGCCAGCAGCGTAGAGAGTGGGGACTACAATGAGCAGTTCTTC. The variable domain in full, with the rest retrieved from reference TRBV9 and TRBJ2-1, is DSGVTQTPKHLITATGQRVTLRCSPRSGDLSVYWYQQSLDQGLQFLIQYYNGEERAKGNILERFSAQQFPDLHSELNLSSLELGDSALYFCASSVESGDYNEQFFGPGTRLTVL.

This clone was found many times. This chain links TRBV5-6 with TRBJ1-5, with D unclear. Germline V lookup: CDR1 SGHDT, CDR2 YYEEEE. The ends were cut back, 3 bases at V and 4 bases at J, with 11 bases in the middle. CDR3 size: 14 residues. The CDR3 DNA reads TGTGCCAGCAGCTCGGTACGGTGGAATCAGCCCCAGCATTTT. Protein sequence: CASSSVRWNQPQHF.

The V gene is TRBV27, the J gene TRBJ2-3; D is unclear. The V gene lost 5 bases and the J gene lost 2 bases, with 14 bases spanning the gap. Germline CDR1 and CDR2: MNHEY and SMNVEV (reference sequence). This CDR3 region has 15 residues. The CDR3 sequence: CASSPLVGSTDTQYF. The CDR3 DNA reads TGTGCCAGCAGTCCCCTCGTTGGCTCCACAGATACGCAGTATTTT.

The V and J genes are TRBV12-1 and TRBJ2-7; TRBD2, the table's D call, was not compared with the DNA. TRBV12-1 is termed a pseudogene. This CDR3 contains 15 residues. The CDR3 DNA sequence: TGTGCCAGCAGTCAGGCTAGCGGGGGCTCCTACGAGCAGTACTTC. Translation: CASSQASGGSYEQYF.